Listed below are T cell receptor beta chains from one sample, sequenced in a study of identical twins. TCRdb analysed the 5' RACE reads with MiXCR anew, one entry per CDR3 protein. This sample has around 1.7 million distinct CDR3 sequences, with about 30% found just once. The specimen sequenced was cord blood. The receptors originated from a newborn girl in good health. Both conserved end residues are part of each CDR3. Fields, in order: D gene, V gene, clone size, J gene, CDR3 protein, CDR3 DNA. The D gene is left open where the match is weak. Expanded clones get a size class; other rows say once, few or many, or leave the size out.

d_call: TRBD2
v_call: TRBV20-1
clone_size: few
j_call: TRBJ2-5
cdr3_aa: CSALSNQRGLREQYF
cdr3_nt: TGCAGTGCACTCTCGAACCAGCGGGGGCTGAGGGAGCAGTACTTC

d_call: NA
v_call: TRBV5-1
clone_size: few
j_call: TRBJ2-3
cdr3_aa: CASGGVSTDTQYF
cdr3_nt: TGCGCCAGCGGCGGGGTTTCCACAGATACGCAGTATTTT

d_call: TRBD1
v_call: TRBV3-1
clone_size: NA
j_call: TRBJ1-5
cdr3_aa: CASSRGQARLNQPQHF
cdr3_nt: TGTGCCAGCAGCCGAGGACAGGCGAGGCTTAATCAGCCCCAGCATTTT

d_call: NA
v_call: TRBV20-1
clone_size: NA
j_call: TRBJ1-1
cdr3_aa: CSARGPRGTEAFF
cdr3_nt: TGCAGTGCTAGAGGCCCTAGGGGCACTGAAGCTTTCTTT

d_call: NA
v_call: TRBV29-1
clone_size: NA
j_call: TRBJ2-1
cdr3_aa: CSVNRELERGSSYNEQFF
cdr3_nt: TGCAGCGTAAACAGGGAACTGGAGCGGGGCTCCTCCTACAATGAGCAGTTCTTC

d_call: NA
v_call: TRBV20-1
clone_size: NA
j_call: TRBJ1-5
cdr3_aa: CSAGTVSDQPQHF
cdr3_nt: TGCAGTGCCGGGACGGTGAGCGATCAGCCCCAGCATTTT

d_call: TRBD1
v_call: TRBV7-2
clone_size: NA
j_call: TRBJ2-5
cdr3_aa: CASSPRGREEWEQYF
cdr3_nt: TGTGCCAGCAGCCCCAGGGGGCGGGAAGAATGGGAGCAGTACTTC

d_call: NA
v_call: TRBV12-3/TRBV12-4
clone_size: few
j_call: TRBJ2-1
cdr3_aa: CASSHPGQEFNEQFF
cdr3_nt: TGTGCCAGCAGCCATCCGGGACAAGAGTTCAATGAGCAGTTCTTC

d_call: NA
v_call: TRBV12-3/TRBV12-4
clone_size: few
j_call: TRBJ1-5
cdr3_aa: CASTPRGRQPQHF
cdr3_nt: TGTGCCAGCACTCCCCGGGGCAGGCAGCCCCAGCATTTT

d_call: NA
v_call: TRBV20-1
clone_size: few
j_call: TRBJ2-5
cdr3_aa: CSAIALVWGNEQYF
cdr3_nt: TGCAGTGCTATTGCCTTAGTATGGGGAAATGAGCAGTACTTC

d_call: NA
v_call: TRBV28
clone_size: NA
j_call: TRBJ1-5
cdr3_aa: CASSFYRRNQPQHF
cdr3_nt: TGTGCCAGCAGTTTTTACAGGCGAAATCAGCCCCAGCATTTT

d_call: TRBD1
v_call: TRBV10-3
clone_size: few
j_call: TRBJ2-4
cdr3_aa: CAISEAGTATKNIQYF
cdr3_nt: TGTGCCATCAGTGAGGCCGGGACAGCGACCAAAAACATTCAGTACTTC

d_call: NA
v_call: TRBV19
clone_size: NA
j_call: TRBJ1-1
cdr3_aa: CASRLGAEAFF
cdr3_nt: TGTGCCAGTAGACTCGGCGCTGAAGCTTTCTTT

d_call: NA
v_call: TRBV24-1
clone_size: many
j_call: TRBJ1-1
cdr3_aa: CATSDLGNTEAFF
cdr3_nt: TGTGCCACCAGTGATTTGGGGAACACTGAAGCTTTCTTT

d_call: NA
v_call: TRBV3-1
clone_size: NA
j_call: TRBJ1-3
cdr3_aa: CASSLAHVRSSSGNTIYF
cdr3_nt: TGTGCCAGCAGCCTAGCCCACGTCAGGTCCAGCTCTGGAAACACCATATATTTT

d_call: TRBD1
v_call: TRBV20-1
clone_size: few
j_call: TRBJ1-6
cdr3_aa: CSARRDSSYNSPLHF
cdr3_nt: TGCAGTGCTAGACGGGACAGCTCCTATAATTCACCCCTCCACTTT

d_call: TRBD2
v_call: TRBV4-1
clone_size: few
j_call: TRBJ2-1
cdr3_aa: CASSQGLAGGHNEQFF
cdr3_nt: TGCGCCAGCAGCCAAGGACTAGCGGGAGGGCACAATGAGCAGTTCTTC

d_call: NA
v_call: TRBV9
clone_size: NA
j_call: TRBJ1-1
cdr3_aa: CASSGEGNTEAFF
cdr3_nt: TGTGCCAGCAGCGGGGAGGGAAACACTGAAGCTTTCTTT

d_call: NA
v_call: TRBV14
clone_size: NA
j_call: TRBJ1-2
cdr3_aa: CASSQGAMGYTF
cdr3_nt: TGTGCCAGCAGCCAAGGGGCTATGGGCTACACCTTC

d_call: TRBD2
v_call: TRBV4-2
clone_size: NA
j_call: TRBJ2-7
cdr3_aa: CASSQDGLAVYEQYF
cdr3_nt: TGTGCCAGCAGCCAAGATGGCCTAGCGGTCTACGAGCAGTACTTC

d_call: TRBD2
v_call: TRBV4-2
clone_size: NA
j_call: TRBJ2-7
cdr3_aa: CASSHQASGKSSYEQYF
cdr3_nt: TGTGCCAGCAGCCACCAGGCTAGCGGGAAAAGCTCCTACGAGCAGTACTTC

d_call: TRBD2
v_call: TRBV12-3/TRBV12-4
clone_size: NA
j_call: TRBJ2-1
cdr3_aa: CASSLGTSGRASYNEQFF
cdr3_nt: TGTGCCAGCAGTTTGGGTACTAGCGGGAGGGCCTCCTACAATGAGCAGTTCTTC

d_call: TRBD1
v_call: TRBV2
clone_size: few
j_call: TRBJ1-5
cdr3_aa: CASSEAQGSQPQHF
cdr3_nt: TGTGCCAGCAGTGAAGCACAGGGGAGTCAGCCCCAGCATTTT

d_call: NA
v_call: TRBV6-2/TRBV6-3
clone_size: NA
j_call: TRBJ2-1
cdr3_aa: CASSAVGYSYNEQFF
cdr3_nt: TGTGCCAGCAGTGCCGTGGGTTACTCCTACAATGAGCAGTTCTTC

d_call: NA
v_call: TRBV3-1
clone_size: NA
j_call: TRBJ2-7
cdr3_aa: CASSHFLGYEQYF
cdr3_nt: TGTGCCAGCAGCCATTTTCTGGGCTACGAGCAGTACTTC

d_call: NA
v_call: TRBV4-1
clone_size: NA
j_call: TRBJ1-5
cdr3_aa: CASSQAHNQPQHF
cdr3_nt: TGCGCCAGCAGCCAAGCCCACAATCAGCCCCAGCATTTT

d_call: TRBD2
v_call: TRBV4-2
clone_size: many
j_call: TRBJ2-1
cdr3_aa: CASSQAGTSSYNEQFF
cdr3_nt: TGTGCCAGCAGCCAAGCCGGGACTAGCTCCTACAATGAGCAGTTCTTC

d_call: NA
v_call: TRBV30
clone_size: NA
j_call: TRBJ1-2
cdr3_aa: CAWSGWTAYYGYTF
cdr3_nt: TGTGCCTGGAGTGGGTGGACAGCTTACTATGGCTACACCTTC

d_call: NA
v_call: TRBV28
clone_size: few
j_call: TRBJ2-3
cdr3_aa: CASRVAHTQYF
cdr3_nt: TGTGCCAGCAGGGTAGCCCATACGCAGTATTTT

d_call: NA
v_call: TRBV28
clone_size: NA
j_call: TRBJ2-2
cdr3_aa: CASLSGVTGELFF
cdr3_nt: TGTGCCAGCTTATCTGGGGTAACCGGGGAGCTGTTTTTT

d_call: NA
v_call: TRBV18
clone_size: NA
j_call: TRBJ2-3
cdr3_aa: CASSSPPSADTQYF
cdr3_nt: TGTGCCAGCTCATCCCCCCCAAGCGCAGATACGCAGTATTTT

d_call: NA
v_call: TRBV20-1
clone_size: few
j_call: TRBJ2-3
cdr3_aa: CSAMAGSTDTQYF
cdr3_nt: TGCAGTGCCATGGCGGGGAGCACAGATACGCAGTATTTT

d_call: TRBD1
v_call: TRBV20-1
clone_size: NA
j_call: TRBJ1-5
cdr3_aa: CSARDRGHSNQPQHF
cdr3_nt: TGCAGTGCCCGGGACAGGGGGCATAGCAATCAGCCCCAGCATTTT

d_call: NA
v_call: TRBV5-1
clone_size: NA
j_call: TRBJ2-7
cdr3_aa: CASSYAPPQSRIHSYNEQYF
cdr3_nt: TGCGCCAGCAGCTATGCCCCCCCCCAGTCTAGAATCCACTCCTACAATGAGCAGTACTTC

d_call: NA
v_call: TRBV5-1
clone_size: many
j_call: TRBJ2-3
cdr3_aa: CASSLVAGPTDTQYF
cdr3_nt: TGCGCCAGCAGCTTGGTCGCGGGACCCACAGATACGCAGTATTTT

d_call: NA
v_call: TRBV4-2
clone_size: many
j_call: TRBJ2-5
cdr3_aa: CASSQDRHQETQYF
cdr3_nt: TGTGCCAGCAGCCAAGATCGACACCAAGAGACCCAGTACTTC

d_call: TRBD2
v_call: TRBV2
clone_size: NA
j_call: TRBJ2-7
cdr3_aa: CASSGSGRLFNEQYF
cdr3_nt: TGTGCCAGCAGTGGGAGCGGGAGGCTGTTTAATGAGCAGTACTTC

d_call: NA
v_call: TRBV6-2/TRBV6-3
clone_size: many
j_call: TRBJ1-2
cdr3_aa: CASSYIWDPYGYTF
cdr3_nt: TGTGCCAGCAGTTACATCTGGGACCCATATGGCTACACCTTC

d_call: TRBD2
v_call: TRBV20-1
clone_size: NA
j_call: TRBJ2-5
cdr3_aa: CSATRGTSGRETQYF
cdr3_nt: TGCAGTGCTACTCGCGGGACTAGCGGGAGAGAGACCCAGTACTTC

d_call: NA
v_call: TRBV6-5
clone_size: few
j_call: TRBJ1-2
cdr3_aa: CASSYSRRGHGYTF
cdr3_nt: TGTGCCAGCAGTTACTCGAGGCGGGGGCACGGCTACACCTTC

d_call: TRBD2
v_call: TRBV4-1
clone_size: once
j_call: TRBJ2-1
cdr3_aa: CASSQDLGLASYNEQFF
cdr3_nt: TGCGCCAGCAGCCAAGACTTGGGACTAGCGTCCTACAATGAGCAGTTCTTC

d_call: NA
v_call: TRBV9
clone_size: few
j_call: TRBJ1-2
cdr3_aa: CASSDPDRFGRPANYGYTF
cdr3_nt: TGTGCCAGCAGCGACCCAGACAGGTTTGGCCGCCCTGCAAATTATGGCTACACCTTC

d_call: NA
v_call: TRBV28
clone_size: NA
j_call: TRBJ1-2
cdr3_aa: CASRFPTGGGYTF
cdr3_nt: TGTGCCAGCAGATTCCCGACAGGAGGAGGCTACACCTTC

d_call: TRBD1
v_call: TRBV10-3
clone_size: few
j_call: TRBJ1-2
cdr3_aa: CAISNPLPGQDGYTF
cdr3_nt: TGTGCCATCAGCAACCCCCTCCCTGGACAGGATGGCTACACCTTC

d_call: NA
v_call: TRBV9
clone_size: NA
j_call: TRBJ2-3
cdr3_aa: CASSPPMRDTQYF
cdr3_nt: TGTGCCAGCAGCCCCCCGATGCGAGATACGCAGTATTTT

d_call: TRBD1
v_call: TRBV12-3/TRBV12-4
clone_size: once
j_call: TRBJ1-4
cdr3_aa: CASSNAGQLGEKLFF
cdr3_nt: TGTGCCAGCAGTAACGCGGGACAGCTGGGGGAAAAACTGTTTTTT

d_call: NA
v_call: TRBV7-2
clone_size: once
j_call: TRBJ2-1
cdr3_aa: CASSSPSKTYNEQFF
cdr3_nt: TGTGCCAGCAGCTCCCCTTCAAAAACCTACAATGAGCAGTTCTTC

d_call: NA
v_call: TRBV3-1
clone_size: NA
j_call: TRBJ2-2
cdr3_aa: CASSPFDVLTGELFF
cdr3_nt: TGTGCCAGCAGCCCTTTTGATGTCCTCACCGGGGAGCTGTTTTTT

d_call: TRBD1
v_call: TRBV3-1
clone_size: few
j_call: TRBJ2-2
cdr3_aa: CASSWTGKNTGELFF
cdr3_nt: TGTGCCAGCAGCTGGACAGGGAAGAACACCGGGGAGCTGTTTTTT

d_call: NA
v_call: TRBV14
clone_size: few
j_call: TRBJ1-2
cdr3_aa: CASSPSLYGYTF
cdr3_nt: TGTGCCAGCAGCCCAAGTCTCTATGGCTACACCTTC